Here is one TCR beta chain with its context. One junction end does not reproduce the germline sequence, and a read error may be involved. This record belongs to a study of tumor and adjacent non-tumor tissue in lung cancer. Three rounds of nested PCR, following a modified ARM-PCR protocol, produced the TCRbeta library. TCRdb called the multiplex PCR reads again in MiXCR, with one record for every CDR3 protein. The sample has about 70,000 distinct CDR3 sequences, more than 70% seen once; the top ten hold 25% to 30%. The template was RNA from unsorted bulk tissue. CDR1 is MNHEY and CDR2 is SVGEGT in the germline V gene. The CDR3 consists of 16 residues.

The chain recombines TRBV6-2 or TRBV6-3 with TRBJ1-5; no definite D call. The source material was lung tumor tissue. The TCR originated in a man in his sixties with non-small cell lung cancer. The CDR3 DNA follows: TGTGCCAGCAGTTACCGAGGAGTGTTAGGCAATCAGTCCCAGCATTTT. This encodes CASSYRGVLGNQSQHF.